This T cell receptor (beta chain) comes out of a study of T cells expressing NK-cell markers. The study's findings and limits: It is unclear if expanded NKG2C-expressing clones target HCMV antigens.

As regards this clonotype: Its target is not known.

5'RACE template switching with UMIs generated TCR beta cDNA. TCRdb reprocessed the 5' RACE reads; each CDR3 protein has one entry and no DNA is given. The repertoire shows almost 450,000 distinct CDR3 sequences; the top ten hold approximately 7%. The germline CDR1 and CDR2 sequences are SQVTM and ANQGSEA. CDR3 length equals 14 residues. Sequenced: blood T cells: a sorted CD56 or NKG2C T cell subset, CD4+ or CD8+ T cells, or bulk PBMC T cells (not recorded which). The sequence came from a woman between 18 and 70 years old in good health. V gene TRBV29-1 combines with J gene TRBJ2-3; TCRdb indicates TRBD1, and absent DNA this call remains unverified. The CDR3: CSPPPGGSPDTQYF.